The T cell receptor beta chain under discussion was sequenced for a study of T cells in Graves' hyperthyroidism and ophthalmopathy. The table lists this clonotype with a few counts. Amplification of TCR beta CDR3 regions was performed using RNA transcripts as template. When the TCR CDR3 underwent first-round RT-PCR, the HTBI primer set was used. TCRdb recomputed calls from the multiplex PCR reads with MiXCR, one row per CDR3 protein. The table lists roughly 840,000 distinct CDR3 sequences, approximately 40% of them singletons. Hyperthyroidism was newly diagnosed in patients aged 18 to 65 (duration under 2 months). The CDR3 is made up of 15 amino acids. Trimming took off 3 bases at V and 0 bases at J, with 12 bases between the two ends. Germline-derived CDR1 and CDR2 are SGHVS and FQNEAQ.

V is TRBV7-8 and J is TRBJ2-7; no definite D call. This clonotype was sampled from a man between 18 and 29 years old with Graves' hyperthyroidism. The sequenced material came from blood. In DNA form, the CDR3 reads TGTGCCAGCAGCTTTCATCGGCAGGCCTCCTACGAGCAGTACTTC. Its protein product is CASSFHRQASYEQYF.